This section outlines one T cell receptor beta chain sequence together with its context. Its antigen is unidentified. V lost 4 bases to trimming and J lost 0 bases, with 17 bases between them. Germline CDR1 reads SGHDT; CDR2 reads YYEEEE. The CDR3 length is 18 residues. The data stem from a study of shared clonotypes between healthy human individuals. A CD45RA-negative memory subset and a CD45RA+ naive subset were separated from the CD4+ cells. The table came from immunoSEQ multiplex PCR; TCRdb's copy has only in-frame clones and leaves some out. The sample contains a few hundred thousand clones, 50% to 75% of which appear only once. Study conclusions and caveats: With four donors compared, roughly 4.9% of naive CD4 clonotypes were shared.

V gene TRBV5-6 combines with J gene TRBJ2-6; the D is unclear. Sequencing used memory CD4+ T cells sorted from blood. This sample's subset: CD45RA-negative fraction. The sequence derives from a young man in good health. The CDR3 reads CASSGEGLSRSGANVLTF. The DNA of the CDR3 is TGTGCCAGCAGCGGCGAAGGGCTAAGCCGCTCTGGGGCCAACGTCCTGACTTTC.